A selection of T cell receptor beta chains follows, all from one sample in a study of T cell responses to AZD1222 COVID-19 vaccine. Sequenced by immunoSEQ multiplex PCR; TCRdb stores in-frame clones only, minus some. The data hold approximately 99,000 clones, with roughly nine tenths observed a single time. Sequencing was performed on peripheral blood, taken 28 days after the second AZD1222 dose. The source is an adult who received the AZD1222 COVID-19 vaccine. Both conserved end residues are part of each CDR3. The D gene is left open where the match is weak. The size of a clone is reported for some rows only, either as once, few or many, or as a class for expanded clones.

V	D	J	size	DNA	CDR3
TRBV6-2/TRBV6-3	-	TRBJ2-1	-	TGTGCCAGCAGTCACGGGGACTTCAGGAATGAGCAGTTCTTC	CASSHGDFRNEQFF
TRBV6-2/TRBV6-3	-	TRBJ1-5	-	TGTGCCAGCAGTTACGAGACGGGGAGCAATCAGCCCCAGCATTTT	CASSYETGSNQPQHF
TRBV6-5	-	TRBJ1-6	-	TGTGCCAGCAGTTACTCTAGAAATTCACCCCTCCACTTT	CASSYSRNSPLHF
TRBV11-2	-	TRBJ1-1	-	TGTGCCAGCAGCCCCTCGGGGGTACAGACTGAAGCTTTCTTT	CASSPSGVQTEAFF
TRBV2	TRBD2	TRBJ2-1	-	TGTGCCAGCAGGGCCGGAACTAGCGGCAATGAGCAGTTCTTC	CASRAGTSGNEQFF
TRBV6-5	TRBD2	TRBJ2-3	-	TGTGCCAGCAGTTACCGGCTAGCGGGCACAGATACGCAGTATTTT	CASSYRLAGTDTQYF
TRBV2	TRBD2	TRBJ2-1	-	TGTGCCAGCAGCCTCACTAGCGGGAGGTGGGTTGAGCAGTTCTTC	CASSLTSGRWVEQFF
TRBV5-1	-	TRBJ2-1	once	TGCGCCAGCAGCTGGGTAGCGGCCTACAATGAGCAGTTCTTC	CASSWVAAYNEQFF
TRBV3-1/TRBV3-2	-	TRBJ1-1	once	TGTGCCAGCAGCCAGTCGGACACTGAAGCTTTCTTT	CASSQSDTEAFF
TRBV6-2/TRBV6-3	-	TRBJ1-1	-	TGTGCCAGCAGTTACTCAGAGGTGGCTGAAGCTTTCTTT	CASSYSEVAEAFF
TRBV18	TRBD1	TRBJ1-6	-	TGTGCCAGCTCACCGCGAGACAGGGATTCACCCCTCCACTTT	CASSPRDRDSPLHF
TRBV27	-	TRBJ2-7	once	TGTGCCAGCAGTGGGGGCTACGAGCAGTACTTC	CASSGGYEQYF
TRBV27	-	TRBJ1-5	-	TGTGCCAGCAGTTTAAGGGACCCGGGGGAACAGCCCCAGCATTTT	CASSLRDPGEQPQHF
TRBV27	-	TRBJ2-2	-	TGTGCCAGCACCCGTCCGAACACCGGGGAGCTGTTTTTT	CASTRPNTGELFF
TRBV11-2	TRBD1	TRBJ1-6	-	TGTGCCAGCAGCCCGGGGACAGGGTCGGATTCACCCCTCCACTTT	CASSPGTGSDSPLHF
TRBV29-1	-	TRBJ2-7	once	TGCAGCGTCGCAGGAACACGCGGGACCTACGAGCAGTACTTC	CSVAGTRGTYEQYF
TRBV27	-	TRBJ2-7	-	TGTGCCAGCACCAGGTCGGCTAGTGTCTCCTACGAGCAGTACTTC	CASTRSASVSYEQYF
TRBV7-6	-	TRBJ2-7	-	TGTGCCAGCAGCGACGACATCTACGAGCAGTACTTC	CASSDDIYEQYF
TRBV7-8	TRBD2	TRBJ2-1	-	TGTGCCAGCAGCACCTCTAGCGGCAATGAGCAGTTCTTC	CASSTSSGNEQFF
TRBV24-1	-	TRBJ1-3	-	TGTGCCACCAGTGACTGGGACGGTCGCTCTGGAAACACCATATATTTT	CATSDWDGRSGNTIYF
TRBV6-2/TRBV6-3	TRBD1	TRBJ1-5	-	TGTGCCAGCAGTTCGGACAGGGTTCAGCCCCAGCATTTT	CASSSDRVQPQHF
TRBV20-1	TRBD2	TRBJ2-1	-	TGCAGTGCTAGTAAGGGACTAGCCCTCTACAATGAGCAGTTCTTC	CSASKGLALYNEQFF
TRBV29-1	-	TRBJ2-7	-	TGCAGCGTGGCCCCGGGCCTCTCTGGGTACGAGCAGTACTTC	CSVAPGLSGYEQYF
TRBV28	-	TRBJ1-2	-	TGTGCCAGCAGCCTCTATCTTCTTGGGGGCCATGGCTACACCTTC	CASSLYLLGGHGYTF
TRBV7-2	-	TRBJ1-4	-	TGTGCCAGCAGCATGCAGGTTAATGAAAAACTGTTTTTT	CASSMQVNEKLFF
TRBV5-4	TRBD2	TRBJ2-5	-	TGTGCCAGCAGCTCGGGACTAGCGGGAGTGGAAGAGACCCAGTACTTC	CASSSGLAGVEETQYF
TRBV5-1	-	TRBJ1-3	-	TGCGCCAGCAGCTTGGCCTTGGGGATGCAAGGAAACACCATATATTTT	CASSLALGMQGNTIYF
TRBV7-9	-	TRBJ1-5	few	TGTGCCAGCAGCCTTACAGAGAATCAGCCCCAGCATTTT	CASSLTENQPQHF
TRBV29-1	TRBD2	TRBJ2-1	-	TGCAGCGGAGGGCTAGCGGGAGGAGTTGAGCAGTTCTTC	CSGGLAGGVEQFF
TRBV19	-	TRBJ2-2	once	TGTGCCAGTAGTATCAAAACAACCACCGGGGAGCTGTTTTTT	CASSIKTTTGELFF
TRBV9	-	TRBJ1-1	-	TGTGCCAGCAGCGTAAAGACGAACACTGAAGCTTTCTTT	CASSVKTNTEAFF
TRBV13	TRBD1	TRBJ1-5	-	TGTGCCAGCAGTACCGGCGGACAGGGATATCAGCCCCAGCATTTT	CASSTGGQGYQPQHF
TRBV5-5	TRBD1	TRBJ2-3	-	TGTGCCAGCAAACCCCGCCGGGACAGTAACACAGATACGCAGTATTTT	CASKPRRDSNTDTQYF
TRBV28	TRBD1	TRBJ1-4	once	TGTGCCAGCAGAGGGACAGGGCACACTAATGAAAAACTGTTTTTT	CASRGTGHTNEKLFF
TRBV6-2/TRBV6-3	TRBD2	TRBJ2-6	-	TGTGCCAGCAGTTCCCAGAGACTAGCGGGCGTCTCTGGGGCCAACGTCCTGACTTTC	CASSSQRLAGVSGANVLTF
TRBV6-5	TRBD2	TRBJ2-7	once	TGTGCCAGCTTTGGACTAGCGGGATCCTACGAGCAGTACTTC	CASFGLAGSYEQYF
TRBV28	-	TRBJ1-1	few	TGTGCCAGCAGTCGGGATGGCACTGAAGCTTTCTTT	CASSRDGTEAFF
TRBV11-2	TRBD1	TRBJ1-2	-	TGTGCCAGCAGCTTACTTCCGGGACAGACCTATGGCTACACCTTC	CASSLLPGQTYGYTF
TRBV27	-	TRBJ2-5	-	TGTGCCAGCAGTTCCCACGAATGGAGGGAGACCCAGTACTTC	CASSSHEWRETQYF
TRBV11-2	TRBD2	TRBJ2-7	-	TGTGCCAGCAGCTTAGCGGCTAGCGGGAGTGGGCACGAGCAGTACTTC	CASSLAASGSGHEQYF